This is a list of T cell receptor beta chains from one sample in a study of radiation and T cells in renal cell carcinoma. Assay: immunoSEQ multiplex PCR; the TCRdb copy retains only in-frame clones and omits some. The sample records about 83,000 clones, approximately 87% being singletons. Specimen: blood, collected from a patient whose treatment included radiotherapy and nephrectomy. The receptors were gathered from a woman aged 55 to 70 with renal cell carcinoma. Both conserved end residues are part of each CDR3. Fields, in order: clone size, D gene, V gene, J gene, CDR3 DNA, CDR3 protein. D genes are given only for firm matches. Size tells how often a clone was seen (once, few, many) or the class of an expanded clone, and some rows leave it out.

size: NA
D: NA
V: TRBV9
J: TRBJ2-3
DNA: TGTGCCAGCAGCGTTGAGGATGGGACCCGCACAGATACGCAGTATTTT
CDR3: CASSVEDGTRTDTQYF

size: NA
D: TRBD1
V: TRBV9
J: TRBJ2-7
DNA: TGTGCCAGCAGCCAGGGACAGGGGGCCCACGAGCAGTACTTC
CDR3: CASSQGQGAHEQYF

size: few
D: TRBD1
V: TRBV2
J: TRBJ1-1
DNA: TGTGCCAGCATAGGGGACAGGGGAAACACTGAAGCTTTCTTT
CDR3: CASIGDRGNTEAFF

size: NA
D: NA
V: TRBV5-1
J: TRBJ1-1
DNA: TGCGCCAGCAGCTTGGGACCGGTCGGGACTGAAGCTTTCTTT
CDR3: CASSLGPVGTEAFF

size: NA
D: NA
V: TRBV28
J: TRBJ1-2
DNA: TGTGCCAGCAGAAGGGGTTTAGCCCTAGAGAGTGGCTACACCTTC
CDR3: CASRRGLALESGYTF

size: once
D: NA
V: TRBV18
J: TRBJ2-7
DNA: TGTGCCAGCTCACCTAGCAGGGCCTACGAGCAGTACTTC
CDR3: CASSPSRAYEQYF

size: NA
D: NA
V: TRBV5-1
J: TRBJ2-5
DNA: TGCGCCAGCAGCACCGACAGGCAAGAGACCCAGTACTTC
CDR3: CASSTDRQETQYF

size: NA
D: TRBD1
V: TRBV19
J: TRBJ2-7
DNA: TGTGCCAGTAGTATAGGGGGGACAGGGAGCAACGAGCAGTACTTC
CDR3: CASSIGGTGSNEQYF

size: NA
D: NA
V: TRBV5-4
J: TRBJ2-7
DNA: TGTGCCAGCAGCTCGCAGACAGGAGGAGGCTACGAGCAGTACTTC
CDR3: CASSSQTGGGYEQYF

size: NA
D: TRBD1
V: TRBV19
J: TRBJ1-1
DNA: TGTGCCAGTCGGGACAGGGATGCTGAAGCTTTCTTT
CDR3: CASRDRDAEAFF

size: NA
D: NA
V: TRBV19
J: TRBJ2-7
DNA: TGTGCCACCAAGAGGAGGGAACCTAGCTCCTACGAGCAGTACTTC
CDR3: CATKRREPSSYEQYF

size: NA
D: TRBD1
V: TRBV6-1
J: TRBJ1-2
DNA: TGTGCCAGCAGTGTTACAGGGGGCATCTATGGCTACACCTTC
CDR3: CASSVTGGIYGYTF

size: NA
D: TRBD1
V: TRBV6-5
J: TRBJ2-5
DNA: TGTGCCAGCAGTGCCCCGGGACAGGGTACAGAGACCCAGTACTTC
CDR3: CASSAPGQGTETQYF

size: NA
D: NA
V: TRBV4-1
J: TRBJ1-1
DNA: TGCGCCAGCAGCCAAGGCCCCAGAACCAAGGCTGAAGCTTTCTTT
CDR3: CASSQGPRTKAEAFF

size: NA
D: NA
V: TRBV5-1
J: TRBJ1-1
DNA: TGCGCCAGCACCCCTCAGGGAAGCGGCACTGAAGCTTTCTTT
CDR3: CASTPQGSGTEAFF

size: NA
D: TRBD1
V: TRBV6-5
J: TRBJ2-1
DNA: TGTGCCAGCAGTCTCCGGGACAGGGTCGATGAGCAGTTCTTC
CDR3: CASSLRDRVDEQFF

size: NA
D: NA
V: TRBV6-6
J: TRBJ2-7
DNA: TGTGCCAGCAGTTTTGACTACCCATCATCCGAGCAGTACTTC
CDR3: CASSFDYPSSEQYF

size: NA
D: NA
V: TRBV18
J: TRBJ1-1
DNA: TGTGCCAGCTCACCCATCAGCGGGTACACTGAAGCTTTCTTT
CDR3: CASSPISGYTEAFF

size: NA
D: TRBD2
V: TRBV28
J: TRBJ2-7
DNA: TGTGCCAGCTCCCTTCCCGGGAGGTCCCGCGAGCAGTACTTC
CDR3: CASSLPGRSREQYF

size: NA
D: TRBD1
V: TRBV28
J: TRBJ2-7
DNA: TGTGCCAGCAGAAGGGGACAGGGGAATTTCGAGCAGTACTTC
CDR3: CASRRGQGNFEQYF

size: many
D: NA
V: TRBV28
J: TRBJ1-4
DNA: TGTGCCAGCAGTTCTGAAAGAGGACGGGTTCATAATGAAAAACTGTTTTTT
CDR3: CASSSERGRVHNEKLFF

size: NA
D: NA
V: TRBV18
J: TRBJ2-5
DNA: TGTGCCAGCTCACCCTCAGGGCGGCAAGAGACCCAGTACTTC
CDR3: CASSPSGRQETQYF

size: NA
D: TRBD1
V: TRBV19
J: TRBJ1-2
DNA: TGTGCCAGTAGTATCGGGACAGGGTTAAACTATGGCTACACCTTC
CDR3: CASSIGTGLNYGYTF

size: NA
D: NA
V: TRBV28
J: TRBJ1-5
DNA: TGTGCCAGCAGTTTAACAGGGACCCAGCCCCAGCATTTT
CDR3: CASSLTGTQPQHF

size: NA
D: NA
V: TRBV7-3
J: TRBJ1-1
DNA: TGTGCCAGCAGGTCGGGGGGACCCAACACTGAAGCTTTCTTT
CDR3: CASRSGGPNTEAFF

size: NA
D: NA
V: TRBV6-5
J: TRBJ1-1
DNA: TGTGCCAGCAGTTATTCCCCCGACTCCGGCACTGAAGCTTTCTTT
CDR3: CASSYSPDSGTEAFF

size: NA
D: NA
V: TRBV6-1
J: TRBJ1-3
DNA: TGTGCCAGCAGTGAAGCCCAGGGTCTCGGAAACACCATATATTTT
CDR3: CASSEAQGLGNTIYF

size: NA
D: NA
V: TRBV28
J: TRBJ2-7
DNA: TGTGCCAGCAGTTTAACGGATAGGGACGGAAACTACGAGCAGTACTTC
CDR3: CASSLTDRDGNYEQYF

size: NA
D: NA
V: TRBV2
J: TRBJ2-2
DNA: TGTGCCAGCAGTAAGCAGGGGCCCACCGGGGAGCTGTTTTTT
CDR3: CASSKQGPTGELFF

size: NA
D: NA
V: TRBV19
J: TRBJ2-6
DNA: TGTGCCAGTAGTCGGGAGGGGGCTTCCTCTGGGGCCAACGTCCTGACTTTC
CDR3: CASSREGASSGANVLTF

size: NA
D: NA
V: TRBV21-1
J: TRBJ1-3
DNA: TGTGCCAGCAGCAAAACTACCCCTGGTGGAAACACCATATATTTT
CDR3: CASSKTTPGGNTIYF

size: NA
D: NA
V: TRBV6-8
J: TRBJ1-5
DNA: TGTGCCCCCAAGAGGCGGGCGCGGAGACAGCCCCAGCATTTT
CDR3: CAPKRRARRQPQHF

size: few
D: TRBD1
V: TRBV7-2
J: TRBJ2-7
DNA: TGTGCCAGCAGCCCGGACAGGGTAGCGCAGTACTTC
CDR3: CASSPDRVAQYF

size: NA
D: NA
V: TRBV6-5
J: TRBJ2-1
DNA: TGTGCCAGCAGTTACCGACAGGAATACAATGAGCAGTTCTTC
CDR3: CASSYRQEYNEQFF

size: NA
D: TRBD2
V: TRBV15
J: TRBJ2-7
DNA: TGTGCCACCAGCAGAGATGGTACGGGAGGGGAGCAGTACTTC
CDR3: CATSRDGTGGEQYF

size: NA
D: TRBD1
V: TRBV19
J: TRBJ1-4
DNA: TGTGCCAGTAGAAAGACCAGGGGGCCTAATGAAAAACTGTTTTTT
CDR3: CASRKTRGPNEKLFF

size: NA
D: NA
V: TRBV28
J: TRBJ1-5
DNA: TGTGCCAGCAGTACTGGAGGGTTGAGGGGGAATCAGCCCCAGCATTTT
CDR3: CASSTGGLRGNQPQHF

size: NA
D: NA
V: TRBV18
J: TRBJ2-7
DNA: TGTGCCAGCTCACCACCAGATTCCTACGAGCAGTACTTC
CDR3: CASSPPDSYEQYF

size: few
D: NA
V: TRBV27
J: TRBJ1-1
DNA: TGTGCCAGCAGGAGAGGGGTTGACACTGAAGCTTTCTTT
CDR3: CASRRGVDTEAFF

size: NA
D: TRBD1
V: TRBV15
J: TRBJ1-1
DNA: TGTGCCACCAGCTCGTACAGGGGGGACACTGAAGCTTTCTTT
CDR3: CATSSYRGDTEAFF